Below, 20 T cell receptor beta chains from the same sample are listed, as sequenced in a study of blood T cells in healthy people across ages. Sample-barcoded 5' priming and a J-beta primer mix drove a second PCR of roughly 6 to 12 cycles. TCRdb reprocessed the 5' RACE reads with MiXCR, giving one entry per CDR3 protein. The sample has about 730,000 distinct CDR3 sequences, about 42% seen once. The specimen was blood. The receptors were gathered from a woman aged 60-75 years in good health.

The chain recombines TRBV20-1 with TRBJ2-3, with 16 bases identical to TRBD2. The CDR3 sequence is 15 residues long. The J segment lost 5 bases and the V segment lost 5 bases, leaving 4 bases of the junction unmatched. Germline CDR1 and CDR2: DFQATT and SNEGSKA (reference sequence). This CDR3 reads CSAGTSGGAGDTQYF. CDR3 sequence (DNA): TGCAGTGCTGGGACTAGCGGGGGGGCAGGAGATACGCAGTATTTT.

This clonotype was seen at least ten times. The chain recombines TRBV7-6 with TRBJ2-7, with D unresolved. This CDR3 region has 15 residues. V gave up 6 bases and J gave up 3 bases, with 18 bases separating them. Germline values: CDR1 SGHVS, CDR2 FNYEAQ. The DNA of the CDR3 is TGTGCCAGCAGTCGTACCGGTACGACCGACTACGAGCAGTACTTC. The encoded protein is CASSRTGTTDYEQYF.

The V and J genes are TRBV27 and TRBJ2-3, with 7 bases that match TRBD2. Germline V gene sequence: CDR1 MNHEY, CDR2 SMNVEV (reference sequence). The V segment lost 0 bases and the J segment 4 bases; nucleotides outside the gene matches: 7. CDR3 length: 16 amino acids. The CDR3 sequence: CASSLSQRGLSDTQYF. CDR3 in DNA: TGTGCCAGCAGTTTATCCCAGCGGGGTTTGTCAGATACGCAGTATTTT.

The gene calls are TRBV6-2 or TRBV6-3 and TRBJ2-1; D is unresolved. Trimming removed 8 bases at V and 3 bases at J, with 14 bases between. There are 14 residues in the CDR3. Germline CDR1 and CDR2: MNHEY and SVGEGT. The CDR3 region is CASGVAAYYNEQFF. The DNA of the CDR3 is TGTGCCAGCGGTGTCGCCGCATACTACAATGAGCAGTTCTTC.

This clonotype was recorded only once. The J gene is TRBJ2-6, the V gene TRBV20-1; either TRBD1 or TRBD2 may supply D (5 bases each). Trimming took 4 bases from V and 4 from J, leaving 17 bases between them. Germline V CDR1 and CDR2: DFQATT, SNEGSKA (reference sequence). The CDR3 extends over 16 amino acids. Written as DNA, the CDR3 is TGCAGTGCTAACGACCCGGGGCCTGCAGGGGCCAACGTCCTGACTTTC. Amino acids: CSANDPGPAGANVLTF.

Notes on this clonotype: This could be a read error, since a much larger clone is one nucleotide away. The chain links TRBV6-2 or TRBV6-3 to TRBJ2-1; a weak D match, TRBD1 (5 bases). This CDR3 is 16 amino acids long. Germline values: CDR1 MNHEY, CDR2 SVGEGT. Trimming took off 7 bases at V and 10 bases at J, with 26 bases between the two ends. The CDR3 sequence: CASNAMWGGSSYEQFF. The CDR3 DNA is TGTGCCAGCAACGCAATGTGGGGCGGCTCCTCCTACGAGCAGTTCTTC.

With respect to this clonotype: A read error may explain this, as a much larger clone is one base away. The chain combines TRBV29-1 with TRBJ2-3; D is unclear. Germline CDR1 SQVTM, CDR2 ANQGSEA. Trimming removed 7 bases at V and 9 bases at J, with 14 bases between. The length of the CDR3 is 11 residues. DNA of the CDR3: TGCAGCGGTGATGAGTTGTCGACGCAGTATTTT. Translation: CSGDELSTQYF.

The V gene is TRBV20-1, the J gene TRBJ1-2, with D maybe TRBD1 (6 bases). The germline V gene encodes CDR1 DFQATT and CDR2 SNEGSKA (reference sequence). The CDR3 consists of 14 residues. Trimming removed 6 bases at V and 3 bases at J, with 17 bases between. The CDR3 protein is CSAFINRGHYGYTF. The CDR3 DNA sequence: TGCAGTGCCTTCATAAACCGGGGGCACTATGGCTACACCTTC.

The V call is TRBV5-5, the J call TRBJ2-7; D gene unclear. Per the germline V gene, CDR1 is SGHKS and CDR2 is YYEKEE (reference sequence). Trimming stripped 2 bases from V and 0 bases from J, with 6 bases between. This CDR3 comprises 13 residues. The CDR3 DNA sequence: TGTGCCAGCAGCTTCCCGTCCTCCTACGAGCAGTACTTC. Protein: CASSFPSSYEQYF.

This clonotype was observed a single time. Sequence at one end of the junction differs from germline and may be a read error. The CDR3 DNA is TGTGCCGGCAGCGTGAAGGGAAGCTCCTACAATGAGCAGTTCTTC. Its translation is CAGSVKGSSYNEQFF. This chain uses TRBV9 with TRBJ2-1, with D hard to call. CDR3 length: 15 residues. From germline, CDR1 is SGDLS and CDR2 YYNGEE.

The chain is built from TRBV7-9 and TRBJ2-4; TRBD2 agrees at 9 bases. The J call may be faulty, since TRBJ2-7 better matches the DNA end. The germline gives CDR1 SEHNR, CDR2 FQNEAQ (reference sequence). There are 15 residues in the CDR3. The CDR3 coding sequence is TGTGCCAGCAGCCGCCGGACTAGCGAATCTTACGAGCAGTACTTC. Amino acids: CASSRRTSESYEQYF.

The rearrangement uses TRBV29-1 and TRBJ2-7, with unresolved D. Germline lookup yields CDR1 SQVTM and CDR2 ANQGSEA. The CDR3 is 12 residues long. With 4 bases removed from V and 0 bases from J, the gap between germline ends came to 7 bases. CDR3 sequence reads: CSVAADSYEQYF. As DNA, the CDR3 is TGCAGCGTTGCCGCGGACTCCTACGAGCAGTACTTC.

The V call is TRBV6-5, the J call TRBJ1-4; D remains ambiguous. This CDR3 has 15 amino acids. Between the trimmed V and J ends, which lost 2 bases and 0 bases, there was a span of 7 bases. The germline V gene encodes CDR1 MNHEY and CDR2 SVGAGI. Here the CDR3 DNA reads TGTGCCAGCAGTTACGACGGCGCAACTAATGAAAAACTGTTTTTT. It is translated as CASSYDGATNEKLFF.

The chain combines TRBV29-1 with TRBJ2-1, with 10 bases lining up with TRBD2. V lost 7 bases to trimming and J lost 7 bases; unmatched junction nucleotides: 13. Germline loops: CDR1 SQVTM, CDR2 ANQGSEA. There are 15 residues in the CDR3. The CDR3 region has the DNA TGCAGCGCCCGAACCGGGACTAGCGCCGAAAATGAGCAGTTCTTC. It is translated as CSARTGTSAENEQFF.

The chain combines TRBV5-1 with TRBJ2-7; D is undetermined. The germline CDR1 and CDR2 sequences are SGHRS and YFSETQ. V was cut by 1 base and J by 5 bases, with 7 bases left in between. The CDR3 extends over 12 amino acids. CDR3 loop: CASSLSIHEQYF. CDR3 DNA: TGCGCCAGCAGCTTGTCCATCCACGAGCAGTACTTC.

The chain joins TRBV20-1 to TRBJ2-3, with unresolved D. Germline V lookup: CDR1 DFQATT, CDR2 SNEGSKA (reference sequence). CDR3 length: 11 amino acids. Trimming cost V 5 bases and J 3 bases, with 6 bases left between them. The CDR3 region has the DNA TGCAGTGCTCAAAGGACAGATACGCAGTATTTT. Protein sequence: CSAQRTDTQYF.

The chain links TRBV20-1 to TRBJ1-4; 7 bases are shared with TRBD1. Looked up from germline, CDR1 is DFQATT and CDR2 is SNEGSKA (reference sequence). V trimming: 5 bases; J trimming: 3 bases; junction bases outside the gene matches: 9. The CDR3 totals 15 residues. Here the CDR3 reads CSAPRGTGSNEKLFF. CDR3 bases: TGCAGTGCTCCCAGGGGGACGGGGTCTAATGAAAAACTGTTTTTT.

This clonotype was seen many times. V gene TRBV20-1 combines with J gene TRBJ2-7, with no clear D. V was clipped by 3 bases and J by 2 bases, with 5 bases between them. CDR3 length: 11 amino acids. Per the germline V gene, CDR1 is DFQATT and CDR2 is SNEGSKA (reference sequence). CDR3 in DNA: TGCAGTGCTAGGCTAACCTACGAGCAGTACTTC. It encodes CSARLTYEQYF.

This clonotype was counted a few times. The chain uses TRBV9 and TRBJ2-2; D may be TRBD2 (5 bases). CDR3 size: 14 residues. V shed 4 bases and J shed 4 bases, with 11 bases lying between them. In germline, CDR1 is SGDLS, CDR2 YYNGEE. The CDR3 DNA sequence: TGTGCCAGCAGCCCGGAAGGACTCACCGGGGAGCTGTTTTTT. Translated, it gives CASSPEGLTGELFF.

The chain joins TRBV12-3 or TRBV12-4 to TRBJ1-6; D ambiguous. The CDR3 extends over 14 amino acids. Between the trimmed V and J ends, which lost 1 base and 11 bases, there was a span of 12 bases. CDR3 sequence: CASSLEKAMTPLHF. The DNA of the CDR3 is TGTGCCAGCAGTTTAGAAAAGGCTATGACACCCCTCCACTTT.